Listed below are T cell receptor beta chains from one sample, sequenced in a study of T cells after yellow fever vaccination. TCRdb used MiXCR to reprocess the 5' RACE reads, holding one entry per CDR3 protein. The repertoire has 95,000 to 150,000 distinct CDR3 sequences, 6% to 8% of them found once; the top ten carry about 2.7%. This specimen consisted of CD4+ T cells sorted from PBMCs, obtained roughly 10 days after the first yellow fever vaccination. These receptors originate from a man aged 18-30 years who received the YFV17D yellow fever vaccine. Each CDR3 is given with its conserved first and last residue. Fields, in order: J gene, clone size, D gene, V gene, CDR3 protein, CDR3 DNA. The D gene is left open where the match is weak. Clone sizes are given selectively: once, few, many, or a class where the clone is expanded.

J: TRBJ1-5; size: few; D: .; V: TRBV30; CDR3: CAWGARGNNQPQHF; DNA: TGTGCCTGGGGGGCGAGGGGGAACAATCAGCCCCAGCATTTT
J: TRBJ1-2; size: many; D: TRBD1; V: TRBV12-3/TRBV12-4; CDR3: CASSVRGNYGYTF; DNA: TGTGCCAGCAGCGTCAGGGGGAACTATGGCTACACCTTC
J: TRBJ1-2; size: many; D: .; V: TRBV6-2/TRBV6-3; CDR3: CASSHGRSVAYTF; DNA: TGTGCCAGCAGCCACGGGAGGAGCGTGGCCTACACCTTC
J: TRBJ2-5; size: few; D: .; V: TRBV19; CDR3: CASSTSTGGEETQYF; DNA: TGTGCCAGTAGTACATCAACAGGGGGGGAGGAGACCCAGTACTTC
J: TRBJ1-4; size: many; D: .; V: TRBV14; CDR3: CASSTVRGEKLFF; DNA: TGTGCCAGCAGCACAGTACGGGGTGAAAAACTGTTTTTT
J: TRBJ2-2; size: .; D: .; V: TRBV7-8; CDR3: CASSAGRLMGELFF; DNA: TGTGCCAGCAGCGCAGGACGGCTGATGGGGGAGCTGTTTTTT
J: TRBJ2-1; size: many; D: .; V: TRBV4-1; CDR3: CASSQAPRRVGGEQFF; DNA: TGCGCCAGCAGCCAAGCTCCCCGCAGGGTCGGTGGGGAGCAGTTCTTC
J: TRBJ2-3; size: many; D: .; V: TRBV6-5; CDR3: CASSYSTGTQYF; DNA: TGTGCCAGCAGTTACTCAACCGGAACGCAGTATTTT
J: TRBJ2-2; size: many; D: .; V: TRBV5-1; CDR3: CASSLSTSTGELFF; DNA: TGCGCCAGCAGCTTGTCAACCTCAACCGGGGAGCTGTTTTTT
J: TRBJ2-1; size: .; D: TRBD2; V: TRBV6-1; CDR3: CASSESGGSSNEQFF; DNA: TGTGCCAGCAGTGAGAGCGGGGGGTCCTCCAATGAGCAGTTCTTC
J: TRBJ2-5; size: .; D: .; V: TRBV5-4; CDR3: CASSPGLAMQETQYF; DNA: TGTGCCAGCAGCCCCGGATTAGCGATGCAAGAGACCCAGTACTTC
J: TRBJ2-1; size: .; D: .; V: TRBV5-6; CDR3: CASSLSGSYNEQFF; DNA: TGTGCCAGCAGCTTATCGGGCTCCTACAATGAGCAGTTCTTC
J: TRBJ1-1; size: many; D: TRBD1; V: TRBV12-3/TRBV12-4; CDR3: CASSLGQEYKAFF; DNA: TGTGCCAGCAGTTTGGGACAGGAATATAAAGCTTTCTTT
J: TRBJ1-2; size: many; D: TRBD1; V: TRBV11-2; CDR3: CASSGGTGGYGYTF; DNA: TGTGCCAGCAGCGGGGGGACAGGGGGCTATGGCTACACCTTC
J: TRBJ1-1; size: many; D: .; V: TRBV5-7; CDR3: CASSRRAFF; DNA: TGTGCCAGCAGCCGACGGGCTTTCTTT
J: TRBJ1-4; size: many; D: .; V: TRBV3-1; CDR3: CASSQMEGGTNEKLFF; DNA: TGTGCCAGCAGCCAAATGGAGGGAGGAACTAATGAAAAACTGTTTTTT
J: TRBJ2-5; size: few; D: .; V: TRBV6-5; CDR3: CASSYSSAGPMETQYF; DNA: TGTGCCAGCAGTTACTCGTCTGCGGGCCCAATGGAGACCCAGTACTTC
J: TRBJ1-2; size: .; D: .; V: TRBV5-4; CDR3: CASSSFGANYGYTF; DNA: TGTGCCAGCAGCTCATTCGGGGCTAACTATGGCTACACCTTC
J: TRBJ1-5; size: few; D: TRBD1; V: TRBV10-3; CDR3: CAIKSTGNPPLSNQPQHF; DNA: TGTGCCATCAAATCGACAGGGAACCCACCCCTTAGCAATCAGCCCCAGCATTTT
J: TRBJ2-3; size: many; D: .; V: TRBV3-1; CDR3: CASSQDARTDTQYF; DNA: TGTGCCAGCAGCCAAGATGCCCGCACAGATACGCAGTATTTT
J: TRBJ2-1; size: .; D: .; V: TRBV9; CDR3: CASSPGAANEQFF; DNA: TGTGCCAGCAGCCCTGGGGCGGCCAATGAGCAGTTCTTC
J: TRBJ1-6; size: many; D: TRBD1; V: TRBV5-1; CDR3: CASSSDRGNSPLHF; DNA: TGCGCCAGCAGCTCGGACAGGGGCAATTCACCCCTCCACTTT
J: TRBJ2-7; size: many; D: .; V: TRBV12-3/TRBV12-4; CDR3: CASSYRYEQYF; DNA: TGTGCCAGCAGTTACCGCTACGAGCAGTACTTC
J: TRBJ2-3; size: few; D: TRBD1; V: TRBV20-1; CDR3: CSATDRGGDTQYF; DNA: TGCAGTGCTACTGACAGGGGGGGAGATACGCAGTATTTT
J: TRBJ1-1; size: many; D: .; V: TRBV7-2; CDR3: CASTPSRWNTEAFF; DNA: TGTGCCAGCACCCCCTCCAGATGGAACACTGAAGCTTTCTTT